This passage covers 13 T cell receptor beta chains from one sample sequenced in a study of blood T cells in healthy people across ages. Combining a sample-barcoded 5' primer with a J-beta primer mix, a second PCR ran for roughly 7 to 12 cycles. TCRdb ran MiXCR on the 5' RACE reads and lists one entry per CDR3 protein. Of 1.5 million or so distinct CDR3 sequences in the sample, around 39% were seen once. The source material was blood. Receptors originate from a woman between 18 and 29 years old in good health.

The V and J genes are TRBV11-2 and TRBJ1-1; D is unresolved. CDR3 length equals 14 residues. V dropped 5 bases and J dropped 1 base, with 11 bases sitting between them. CDR1 and CDR2 (germline): SGHAT, FQNNGV. The CDR3 spells CASSVIRENTEAFF. As DNA, the CDR3 is TGTGCCAGCAGCGTAATAAGGGAGAACACTGAAGCTTTCTTT.

V gene TRBV4-2 combines with J gene TRBJ2-7; 12 bases match TRBD2. Losses at the gene ends were 1 base for V and 0 bases for J; bases not matched to a gene: 4. Germline CDR1 and CDR2: LGHNA and YNFKEQ. The CDR3 runs to 17 residues. CDR3 DNA sequence: TGTGCCAGCAGCCAAGCTACGACTAGCGGGAGCTCCTACGAGCAGTACTTC. This sequence encodes CASSQATTSGSSYEQYF.

J is TRBJ2-7 and V is TRBV12-5, with 8 bases aligning to TRBD1. V was clipped by 7 bases and J by 3 bases; unmatched bases: 8. Germline V gene sequence: CDR1 LGHNT, CDR2 FRNRAP. This CDR3 has 14 amino acids. The DNA of the CDR3 is TGTGCTAGTGCCAGGGGACAGGTGGTCTACGAGCAGTACTTC. It specifies CASARGQVVYEQYF.

This clonotype was counted a single time. This may arise from a read error, as a much more abundant clone is one base away. This chain uses TRBV20-1 with TRBJ2-5; the match to TRBD2 covers 9 bases. Germline V gene data show CDR1 as DFQATT and CDR2 as SNEGSKA (reference sequence). CDR3 length: 15 amino acids. V dropped 5 bases and J dropped 4; count of bases not matched to a gene: 11. The CDR3 DNA reads as TGCAGTGCTGGACGGGGCGGGAGGGGGAGAGAGACCCAGTACTTC. Translating it yields CSAGRGGRGRETQYF.

The CDR3 reads CSARVVDNYGYTF. The CDR3 nucleotides read TGCAGTGCTAGGGTAGTGGATAACTATGGCTACACCTTC. The V call is TRBV20-1, the J call TRBJ1-2; D uncertain. Germline CDR1 DFQATT, CDR2 SNEGSKA (reference sequence). Deletions cut 3 bases from V and 1 base from J, with 9 bases between. The CDR3 length is 13 residues.

The V gene is TRBV7-3, the J gene TRBJ1-4; 7 bases agree with TRBD1. The CDR3 is 13 amino acids. The junction had 2 bases not matched to a gene; V was cut back by 5 bases and J by 5 bases. Per germline, CDR1 SGHTA and CDR2 FQGTGA. For the CDR3, the DNA is TGTGCCAGCAGCAAGGGACAGAATGAAAAACTGTTTTTT. Residues: CASSKGQNEKLFF.

The CDR3 sequence is CASSWTGGSPPNYGYTF. The CDR3, as DNA: TGTGCCAGCTCATGGACAGGGGGGTCCCCCCCTAACTATGGCTACACCTTC. The rearrangement uses TRBV6-1 and TRBJ1-2; 10 bases line up with TRBD1. Germline CDR1 and CDR2: MNHNS and SASEGT. Unmatched junction bases numbered 12, after V lost 8 bases and J lost 0 bases. The CDR3 has 17 residues.

The chain is built from TRBV4-2 and TRBJ2-3; D is tentatively TRBD1 or TRBD2 (5 bases each). This CDR3 is built from 16 residues. Between the trimmed V and J ends, which lost 4 bases and 6 bases, there was a span of 20 bases. In germline, CDR1 is LGHNA, CDR2 YNFKEQ. CDR3 nucleotide sequence: TGTGCCAGCAGCCTCTCAGCGGTCCGGGGCGAGGATACGCAGTATTTT. Translation gives CASSLSAVRGEDTQYF.

This sequence joins TRBV28 and TRBJ2-5; possibly TRBD2 for D (7 bases). The ends were cut back, 3 bases at V and 6 bases at J, with 17 bases in the middle. Germline CDR1 reads MDHEN; CDR2 reads SYDVKM. This CDR3 has 15 residues. CDR3 sequence: CASSFRGGAGKTQYF. CDR3 nucleotide sequence: TGTGCCAGCAGTTTTAGAGGGGGGGCCGGTAAGACCCAGTACTTC.

A few counts support this clonotype. The chain combines TRBV7-2 with TRBJ2-7; D is undetermined. Trimming took off 3 bases at V and 6 bases at J, with 12 bases between the two ends. The CDR3 runs 13 residues. CDR1 SGHTA and CDR2 FQGNSA come from the germline V gene. The CDR3 region is CASSFQVSGEQYF. CDR3 coding DNA: TGTGCCAGCAGCTTTCAGGTTTCTGGCGAGCAGTACTTC. The full variable domain, completed using reference TRBV7-2 and TRBJ2-7, is GAGVSQSPSNKVTEKGKDVELRCDPISGHTALYWYRQSLGQGLEFLIYFQGNSAPDKSGLPSDRFSAERTGGSVSTLTIQRTQQEDSAVYLCASSFQVSGEQYFGPGTRLTVT.

The V call is TRBV9, the J call TRBJ2-5; TRBD2 aligns across 8 bases. Looked up from germline, CDR1 is SGDLS and CDR2 is YYNGEE. This CDR3 is 14 amino acids long. V was clipped by 1 base and J by 4 bases; unmatched bases: 3. In DNA, the CDR3 is TGTGCCAGCAGCGTAAAGCTAGCGGGAGAGACCCAGTACTTC. Its protein is CASSVKLAGETQYF.

The rearrangement joins TRBV7-3 to TRBJ2-7; D might be TRBD1 or TRBD2, each matching 6 bases. Matching the DNA end better, TRBJ2-5 makes the J call doubtful. The CDR3 length is 15 residues. Germline CDR1 and CDR2: SGHTA and FQGTGA. CDR3 region: CASSLVGVQGGTQYF. The CDR3 DNA reads TGTGCCAGCAGCTTAGTCGGGGTACAGGGAGGGACCCAGTACTTC.

Written as DNA, the CDR3 is TGTGCCAGCTCACCAGGCGGCGGGAGATACACAGATACGCAGTATTTT. Its translation: CASSPGGGRYTDTQYF. This rearrangement joins TRBV18 to TRBJ2-3; 7 positions match TRBD2. Germline V gene lookup returns CDR1 KGHSH and CDR2 LQKENI. Germline trimming cut 2 bases from V and 2 bases from J; bases unmatched to any gene: 7. The CDR3 is 16 amino acids.